The following is a T cell receptor beta chain sequence with its context. The antigen is not known. CDR1 SGHKS and CDR2 YYEKEE come from the germline V gene (reference sequence). The V gene lost 0 bases and the J gene lost 2 bases, with 10 bases spanning the gap. The CDR3 runs 15 residues. This sample stems from a study of T cells in Graves' hyperthyroidism and ophthalmopathy. Duration under 3 months, a NOSPECS grade of at least 4, and a Clinical Activity Score of at least 3 characterized the ophthalmopathy patients. It was roughly 10 ml of fresh peripheral blood that supplied the PBMCs. Study-level findings and limits: Most expanded thyroid clonotypes above 0.001 recurred in blood. Ophthalmopathy stood apart from stable hyperthyroidism in a 13 V-J model.

From RNA transcripts, TCR beta CDR3 regions were amplified. HTBI primers were employed in a first-round RT-PCR of the TCR CDR3. TCRdb re-called the multiplex PCR reads through MiXCR, storing one row per CDR3 protein. The profile shows hundreds of thousands of distinct CDR3 sequences, approximately 15% of them singletons. This clonotype was sampled from a woman aged 60 to 75 with Graves' ophthalmopathy. The sequenced sample was blood. The chain carries TRBV5-5 and TRBJ2-3; D is undetermined. CDR3 in DNA: TGTGCCAGCAGCTTGGCCGGTTGGTTCACAGATACGCAGTATTTT. Residues: CASSLAGWFTDTQYF.